This TCR beta chain was obtained from a study of shared clonotypes between healthy human individuals. The V and J ends lost 1 base and 5 bases, in that order; junction bases with no gene match: 4. This CDR3 has 15 residues. Germline CDR1 reads SGHDT; CDR2 reads YYEEEE. The method was immunoSEQ multiplex PCR; TCRdb's version includes in-frame clones alone and lacks a portion of them. The repertoire has more than 400,000 clones, about 96% of them found once; the top ten carry roughly 0.06%. The V gene is TRBV5-6, the J gene TRBJ2-5; 11 bases map to TRBD2. This receptor was taken from a woman aged 30 to 39 in good health. The specimen was naive CD4+ T cells sorted from blood. Subset of the sample: CD45RA+ positively selected. CDR3 amino acids: CASSLILAGDETQYF. For the CDR3, the DNA is TGTGCCAGCAGCTTGATACTAGCGGGAGACGAGACCCAGTACTTC. Combining the CDR3 with reference TRBV5-6 and TRBJ2-5 gives the whole variable domain DAGVTQSPTHLIKTRGQQVTLRCSPKSGHDTVSWYQQALGQGPQFIFQYYEEEERQRGNFPDRFSGHQFPNYSSELNVNALLLGDSALYLCASSLILAGDETQYFGPGTRLLVL.